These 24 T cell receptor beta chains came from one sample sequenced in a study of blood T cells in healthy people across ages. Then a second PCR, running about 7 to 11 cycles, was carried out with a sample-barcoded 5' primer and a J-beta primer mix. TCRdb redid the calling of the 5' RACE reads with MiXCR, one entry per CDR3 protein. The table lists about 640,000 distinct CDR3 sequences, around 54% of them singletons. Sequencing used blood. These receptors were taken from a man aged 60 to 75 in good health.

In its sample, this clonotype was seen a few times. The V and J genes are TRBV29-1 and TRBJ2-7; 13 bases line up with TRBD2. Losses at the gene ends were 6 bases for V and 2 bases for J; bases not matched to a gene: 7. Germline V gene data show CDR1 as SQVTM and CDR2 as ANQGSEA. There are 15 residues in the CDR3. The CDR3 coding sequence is TGCAGCGTAGGACTAGCGGGGGTTCCTACCTACGAGCAGTACTTC. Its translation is CSVGLAGVPTYEQYF.

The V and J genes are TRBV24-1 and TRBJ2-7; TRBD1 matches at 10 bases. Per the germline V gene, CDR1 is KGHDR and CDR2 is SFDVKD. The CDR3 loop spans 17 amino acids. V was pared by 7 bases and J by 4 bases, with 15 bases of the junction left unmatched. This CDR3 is CATSRDRGLKFGYEQYF. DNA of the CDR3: TGTGCCACCAGCCGGGACAGGGGACTAAAATTCGGGTACGAGCAGTACTTC.

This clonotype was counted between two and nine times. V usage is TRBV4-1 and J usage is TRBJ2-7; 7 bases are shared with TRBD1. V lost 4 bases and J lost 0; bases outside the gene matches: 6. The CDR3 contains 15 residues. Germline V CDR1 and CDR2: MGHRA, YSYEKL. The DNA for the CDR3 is TGCGCCAGCAGCCCCAGACAGGGAACCTCCTACGAGCAGTACTTC. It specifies CASSPRQGTSYEQYF.

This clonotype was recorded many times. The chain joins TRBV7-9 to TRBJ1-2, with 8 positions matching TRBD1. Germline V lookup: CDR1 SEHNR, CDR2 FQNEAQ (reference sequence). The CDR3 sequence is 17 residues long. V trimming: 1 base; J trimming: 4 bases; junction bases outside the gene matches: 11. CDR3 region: CASSLGPQGDGSYGYTF. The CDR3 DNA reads TGTGCCAGCAGCTTAGGGCCACAGGGGGACGGATCCTATGGCTACACCTTC. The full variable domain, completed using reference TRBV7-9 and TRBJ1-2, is DTGVSQNPRHKITKRGQNVTFRCDPISEHNRLYWYRQTLGQGPEFLTYFQNEAQLEKSRLLSDRFSAERPKGSFSTLEIQRTEQGDSAMYLCASSLGPQGDGSYGYTFGSGTRLTVV.

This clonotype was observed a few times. In DNA form, the CDR3 reads TGTGCCAGCAGCTTCGGGACTAGCGGGGGATTGGGGACCCAGTACTTC. This gives the protein CASSFGTSGGLGTQYF. The rearrangement links TRBV7-2 to TRBJ2-7, with 14 bases aligning to TRBD2. The DNA end favors TRBJ2-5, so the J call may be wrong. Germline V gene data show CDR1 as SGHTA and CDR2 as FQGNSA. This CDR3 region has 16 residues.

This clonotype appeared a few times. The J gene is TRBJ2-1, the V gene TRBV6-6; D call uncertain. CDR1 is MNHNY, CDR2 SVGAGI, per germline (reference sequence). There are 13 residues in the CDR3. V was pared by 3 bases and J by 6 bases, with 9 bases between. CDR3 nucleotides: TGTGCCAGCAGTTATGGTAGCCCCAATGAGCAGTTCTTC. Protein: CASSYGSPNEQFF.

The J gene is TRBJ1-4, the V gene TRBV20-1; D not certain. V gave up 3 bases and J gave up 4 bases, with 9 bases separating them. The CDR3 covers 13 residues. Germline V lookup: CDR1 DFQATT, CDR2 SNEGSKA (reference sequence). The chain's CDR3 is CSASSAVNEKLFF. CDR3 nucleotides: TGCAGTGCTAGTTCTGCGGTTAATGAAAAACTGTTTTTT.

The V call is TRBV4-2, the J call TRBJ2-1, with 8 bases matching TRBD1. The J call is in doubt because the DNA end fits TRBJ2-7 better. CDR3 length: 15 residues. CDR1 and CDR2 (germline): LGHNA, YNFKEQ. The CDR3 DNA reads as TGTGCCAGCAGCCAAGATGGGGACAGGCGCTACGAGCAGTACTTC. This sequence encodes CASSQDGDRRYEQYF.

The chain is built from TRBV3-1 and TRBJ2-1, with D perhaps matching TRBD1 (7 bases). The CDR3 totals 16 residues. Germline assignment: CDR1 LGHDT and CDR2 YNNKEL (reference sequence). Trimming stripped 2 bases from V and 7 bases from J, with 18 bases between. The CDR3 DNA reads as TGTGCCAGCAGCCAACCGGGCAGGGGGGCGGGGAATGAGCAGTTCTTC. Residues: CASSQPGRGAGNEQFF.

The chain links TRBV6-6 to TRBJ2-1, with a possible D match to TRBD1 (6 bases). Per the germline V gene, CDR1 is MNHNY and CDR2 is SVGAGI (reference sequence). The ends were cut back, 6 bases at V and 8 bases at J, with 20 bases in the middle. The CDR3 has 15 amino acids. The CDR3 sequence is CASSPLRGGGHEQFF. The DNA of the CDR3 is TGTGCCAGCAGCCCACTCCGTGGTGGGGGCCATGAGCAGTTCTTC.

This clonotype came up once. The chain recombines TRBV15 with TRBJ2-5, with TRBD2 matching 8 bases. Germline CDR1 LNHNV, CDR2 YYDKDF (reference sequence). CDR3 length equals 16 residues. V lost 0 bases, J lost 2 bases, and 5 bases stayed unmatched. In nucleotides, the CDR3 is TGTGCCACCAGCAGAGACAGCGGGAGTGGGCAAGAGACCCAGTACTTC. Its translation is CATSRDSGSGQETQYF.

The CDR3 DNA reads as TGTGCCAGCAGCCCCAATGGGGGGGCCAGGACAGATACGCAGTATTTT. This gives the protein CASSPNGGARTDTQYF. The chain combines TRBV12-3 or TRBV12-4 with TRBJ2-3, with D perhaps TRBD2 (7 bases). Between the trimmed V and J ends, which lost 6 bases and 3 bases, there was a span of 19 bases. The CDR3 length is 16 residues.

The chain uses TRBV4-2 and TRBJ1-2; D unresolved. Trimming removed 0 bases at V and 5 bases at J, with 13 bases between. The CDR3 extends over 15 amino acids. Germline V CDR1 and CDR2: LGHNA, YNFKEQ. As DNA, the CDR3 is TGTGCCAGCAGCCAAGATCAGTTGGGGTCGTATGGCTACACCTTC. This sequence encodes CASSQDQLGSYGYTF.

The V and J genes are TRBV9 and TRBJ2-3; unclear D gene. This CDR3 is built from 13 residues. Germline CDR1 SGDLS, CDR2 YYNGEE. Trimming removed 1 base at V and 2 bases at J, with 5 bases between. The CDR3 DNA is TGTGCCAGCAGCGTAAATCCCACAGATACGCAGTATTTT. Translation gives CASSVNPTDTQYF.

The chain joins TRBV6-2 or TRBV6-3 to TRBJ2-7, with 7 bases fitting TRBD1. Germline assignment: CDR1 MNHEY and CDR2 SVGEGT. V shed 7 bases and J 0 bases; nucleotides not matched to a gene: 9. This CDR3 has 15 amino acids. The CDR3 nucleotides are TGTGCCAGCACGAGGGGGCCCGTCAGCTCCTACGAGCAGTACTTC. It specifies CASTRGPVSSYEQYF.

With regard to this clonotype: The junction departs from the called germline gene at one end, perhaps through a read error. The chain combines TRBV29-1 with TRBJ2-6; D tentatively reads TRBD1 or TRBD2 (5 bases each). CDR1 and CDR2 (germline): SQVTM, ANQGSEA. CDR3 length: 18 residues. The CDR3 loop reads CSVEHEAGSSSGANALTF. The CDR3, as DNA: TGCAGCGTTGAACACGAGGCCGGTTCTAGCTCTGGGGCCAACGCCCTGACTTTC. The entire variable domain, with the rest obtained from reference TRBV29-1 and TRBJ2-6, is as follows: SAVISQKPSRDICQRGTSLTIQCQVDSQVTMMFWYRQQPGQSLTLIATANQGSEATYESGFVIDKFPISRPNLTFSTLTVSNMSPEDSSIYLCSVEHEAGSSSGANALTFGAGSRLTVL.

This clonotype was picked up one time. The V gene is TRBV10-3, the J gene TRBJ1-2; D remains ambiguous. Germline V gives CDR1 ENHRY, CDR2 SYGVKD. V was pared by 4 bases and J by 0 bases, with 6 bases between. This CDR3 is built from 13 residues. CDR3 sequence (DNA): TGTGCCATCAGTGGAGGACCTAACTATGGCTACACCTTC. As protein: CAISGGPNYGYTF.

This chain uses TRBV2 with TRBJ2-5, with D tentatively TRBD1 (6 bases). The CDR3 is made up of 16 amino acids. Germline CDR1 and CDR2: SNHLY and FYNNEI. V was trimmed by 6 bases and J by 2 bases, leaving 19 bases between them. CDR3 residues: CASSTSGGHLQETQYF. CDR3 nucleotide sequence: TGTGCCAGCAGCACTTCTGGGGGCCACCTACAAGAGACCCAGTACTTC.

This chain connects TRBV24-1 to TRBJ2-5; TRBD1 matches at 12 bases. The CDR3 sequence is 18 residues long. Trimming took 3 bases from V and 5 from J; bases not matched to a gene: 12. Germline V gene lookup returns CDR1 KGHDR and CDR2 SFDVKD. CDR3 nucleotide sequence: TGTGCCACCAGTGATGGGACAGGGGGCTGGAATACACAGGAGACCCAGTACTTC. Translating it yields CATSDGTGGWNTQETQYF.

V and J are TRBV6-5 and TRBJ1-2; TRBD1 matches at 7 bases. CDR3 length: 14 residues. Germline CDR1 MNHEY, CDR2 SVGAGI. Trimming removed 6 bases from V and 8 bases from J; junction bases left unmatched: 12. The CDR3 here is CASRDYRGLKGYTF. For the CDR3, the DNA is TGTGCCAGCAGAGACTACAGGGGTTTGAAAGGCTACACCTTC.

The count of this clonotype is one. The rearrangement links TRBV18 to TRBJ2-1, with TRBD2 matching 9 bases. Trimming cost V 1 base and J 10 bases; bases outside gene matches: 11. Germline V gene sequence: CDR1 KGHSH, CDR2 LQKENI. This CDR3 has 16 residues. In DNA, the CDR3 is TGTGCCAGCTCACCACGGCTAGCGGGGACGGTAGGCGAGCAGTTCTTC. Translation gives CASSPRLAGTVGEQFF.

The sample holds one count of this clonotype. In DNA, the CDR3 is TGCAGTGTCCGGCAGGCACATTATAGCAATCAGCCCCAGCATTTT. Protein: CSVRQAHYSNQPQHF. The chain employs TRBV20-1 and TRBJ1-5; D not resolved. Trimming stripped 7 bases from V and 0 bases from J, with 16 bases between. This CDR3 is built from 15 residues. Germline CDR1 is DFQATT and CDR2 is SNEGSKA (reference sequence).

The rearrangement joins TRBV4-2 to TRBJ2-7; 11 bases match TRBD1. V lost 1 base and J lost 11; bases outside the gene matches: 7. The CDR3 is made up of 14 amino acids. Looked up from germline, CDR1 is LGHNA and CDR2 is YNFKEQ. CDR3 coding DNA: TGTGCCAGCAGCCAAGGGGACAGGGGGAACAATGAGTACTTC. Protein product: CASSQGDRGNNEYF.

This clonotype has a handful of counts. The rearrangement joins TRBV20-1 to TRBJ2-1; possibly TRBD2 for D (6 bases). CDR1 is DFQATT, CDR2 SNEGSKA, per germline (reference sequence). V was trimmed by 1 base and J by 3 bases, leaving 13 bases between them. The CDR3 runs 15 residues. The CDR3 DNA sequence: TGCAGTGCTAGAGCGAGCGGGCTACTCTACAATGAGCAGTTCTTC. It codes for CSARASGLLYNEQFF.